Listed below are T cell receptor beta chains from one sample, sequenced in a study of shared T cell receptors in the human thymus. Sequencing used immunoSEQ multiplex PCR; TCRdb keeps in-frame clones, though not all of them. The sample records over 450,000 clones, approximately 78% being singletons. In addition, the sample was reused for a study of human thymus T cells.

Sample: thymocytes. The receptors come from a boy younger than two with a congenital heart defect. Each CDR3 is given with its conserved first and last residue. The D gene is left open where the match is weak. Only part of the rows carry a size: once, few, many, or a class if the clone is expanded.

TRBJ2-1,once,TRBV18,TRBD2,CASSPAGGPGNEQFF,TGTGCCAGCTCACCTGCGGGAGGGCCGGGCAATGAGCAGTTCTTC
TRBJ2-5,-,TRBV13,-,CASSLGPGLEGRETQYF,TGTGCCAGCAGCTTAGGCCCGGGACTCGAAGGAAGAGAGACCCAGTACTTC
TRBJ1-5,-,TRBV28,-,CASSTYQQGIEQPQHF,TGTGCCAGCAGTACGTACCAGCAGGGGATTGAGCAGCCCCAGCATTTT
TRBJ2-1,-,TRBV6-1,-,CASWKSKGPYNEQFF,TGTGCCAGCTGGAAGTCGAAGGGGCCCTACAATGAGCAGTTCTTC
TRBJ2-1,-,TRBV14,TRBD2,CASSQAQREGFDEQFF,TGTGCCAGCAGCCAAGCACAGCGGGAGGGTTTCGATGAGCAGTTCTTC
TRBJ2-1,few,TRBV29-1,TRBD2,CSVLGGRLGDNEQFF,TGCAGCGTTTTGGGCGGGAGGTTGGGAGACAATGAGCAGTTCTTC
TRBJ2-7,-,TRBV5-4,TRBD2,CASSFSREGTPVLAYEQYF,TGTGCCAGCAGCTTCTCGCGGGAGGGCACCCCAGTCTTGGCGTACGAGCAGTACTTC
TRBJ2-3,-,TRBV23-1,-,CASTERTAASTDTQYF,TGCGCCAGCACAGAACGGACAGCTGCTAGCACAGATACGCAGTATTTT
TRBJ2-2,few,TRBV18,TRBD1,CASSPGTGGTGELFF,TGTGCCAGCTCACCAGGGACAGGGGGCACCGGGGAGCTGTTTTTT
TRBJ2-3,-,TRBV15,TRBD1,CATSMSTGVTDTQYF,TGTGCCACCAGCATGTCGACAGGGGTTACAGATACGCAGTATTTT
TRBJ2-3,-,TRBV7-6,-,CASSHTAVSTDTQYF,TGTGCCAGCAGCCACACAGCGGTAAGCACAGATACGCAGTATTTT
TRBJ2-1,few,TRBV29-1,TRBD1,CSVDTGTAYNEQFF,TGCAGCGTTGACACCGGGACAGCATACAATGAGCAGTTCTTC
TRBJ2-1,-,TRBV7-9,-,CASSCRGREGLSYNEQFF,TGTGCCAGCAGCTGCAGGGGGCGGGAGGGCCTCTCCTACAATGAGCAGTTCTTC
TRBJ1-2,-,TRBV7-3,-,CASSLSSVGDYGYTF,TGTGCCAGCAGCTTATCGAGCGTCGGTGACTATGGCTACACCTTC
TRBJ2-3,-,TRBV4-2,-,CASSQGHSSVPTDTQYF,TGTGCCAGCAGCCAAGGTCACTCGAGCGTTCCCACAGATACGCAGTATTTT
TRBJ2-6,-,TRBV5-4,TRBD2,CASSSRTSLLSGANVLTF,TGTGCCAGCAGCTCAAGGACTAGCCTCCTCTCTGGGGCCAACGTCCTGACTTTC
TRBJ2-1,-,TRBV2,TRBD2,CASSAGGLAGAYNEQFF,TGTGCCAGCAGTGCGGGGGGACTAGCGGGAGCCTACAATGAGCAGTTCTTC
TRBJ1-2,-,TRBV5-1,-,CASSLEGAAGPALCNYGYTF,TGCGCCAGCAGCTTGGAGGGAGCGGCAGGACCGGCACTTTGTAACTATGGCTACACCTTC
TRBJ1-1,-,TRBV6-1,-,CASSPLQGQQAFF,TGTGCCAGCAGTCCCCTCCAGGGCCAGCAAGCTTTCTTT
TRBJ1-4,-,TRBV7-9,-,CASSLAPHRGSDEKLFF,TGTGCCAGCAGCTTAGCTCCCCACAGAGGGAGTGATGAAAAACTGTTTTTT
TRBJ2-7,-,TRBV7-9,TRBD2,CASSLDDLAGGPYEQYF,TGTGCCAGCAGCTTAGACGACCTAGCGGGAGGACCCTACGAGCAGTACTTC
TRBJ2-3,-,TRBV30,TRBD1,CAWRVQGGTDTQYF,TGTGCCTGGAGAGTCCAGGGGGGCACAGATACGCAGTATTTT
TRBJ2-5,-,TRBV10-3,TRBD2,CAISERRGSGRKETQYF,TGTGCCATCAGTGAACGCCGGGGTAGCGGGAGGAAAGAGACCCAGTACTTC
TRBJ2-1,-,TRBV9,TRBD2,CASTRSGEDYNEQFF,TGTGCCAGCACTCGGAGCGGGGAAGACTACAATGAGCAGTTCTTC
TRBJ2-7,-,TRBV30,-,CAWSRGLAVPYEQYF,TGTGCCTGGAGTCGGGGGCTAGCGGTACCCTACGAGCAGTACTTC
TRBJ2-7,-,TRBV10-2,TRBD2,CASSEGLAGLYEQYF,TGCGCCAGCAGTGAAGGACTAGCGGGACTCTACGAGCAGTACTTC
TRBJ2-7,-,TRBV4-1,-,CASSQDFERQAYEQYF,TGCGCCAGCAGCCAAGATTTTGAAAGACAGGCCTACGAGCAGTACTTC
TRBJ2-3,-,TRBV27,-,CASSFEGRRTDTQYF,TGTGCCAGCAGTTTTGAGGGGAGGAGGACAGATACGCAGTATTTT
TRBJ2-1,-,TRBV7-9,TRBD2,CASNPSGRDEQFF,TGTGCCAGCAACCCTAGCGGGAGGGATGAGCAGTTCTTC
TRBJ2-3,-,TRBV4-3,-,CASSQEWGRRAADTQYF,TGCGCCAGCAGCCAAGAGTGGGGCCGACGGGCAGCAGATACGCAGTATTTT
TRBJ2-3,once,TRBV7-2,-,CASSLSVRKTPLADTQYF,TGTGCCAGCAGCTTAAGTGTTCGGAAGACTCCCCTGGCAGATACGCAGTATTTT
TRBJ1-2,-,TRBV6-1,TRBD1,CASSQGALANYGYTF,TGTGCCAGCAGTCAGGGGGCTCTAGCTAACTATGGCTACACCTTC
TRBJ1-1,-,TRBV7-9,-,CASSPGRGWGPNTEAFF,TGTGCCAGCAGCCCTGGGAGGGGCTGGGGTCCGAACACTGAAGCTTTCTTT
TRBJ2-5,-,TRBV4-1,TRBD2,CASSLSGRPLREETQYF,TGCGCCAGCAGCTTAAGCGGGAGGCCTCTCCGGGAAGAGACCCAGTACTTC
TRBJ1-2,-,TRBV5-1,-,CASSLLARRSYGYTF,TGCGCCAGCAGCTTGCTAGCTCGGCGGAGCTATGGCTACACCTTC
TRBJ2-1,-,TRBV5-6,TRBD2,CASSLCGRETSGGDNEQFF,TGTGCCAGCAGCTTATGCGGACGGGAGACTAGCGGGGGGGACAATGAGCAGTTCTTC
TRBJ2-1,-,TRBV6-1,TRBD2,CASTLAGYSYNEQFF,TGTGCCAGCACTCTAGCGGGCTACTCGTACAATGAGCAGTTCTTC
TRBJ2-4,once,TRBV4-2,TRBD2,CASSQEGGAGLAGVGAKNIQYF,TGTGCCAGCAGCCAAGAAGGGGGGGCGGGACTAGCGGGAGTAGGGGCCAAAAACATTCAGTACTTC
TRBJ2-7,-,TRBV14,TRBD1,CASSQRTGNPHEQYF,TGTGCCAGCAGCCAGAGGACAGGGAACCCCCACGAGCAGTACTTC
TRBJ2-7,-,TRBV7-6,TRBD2,CASSLYPGVLAATEQYF,TGTGCCAGCAGCTTATACCCCGGTGTACTAGCGGCCACCGAGCAGTACTTC
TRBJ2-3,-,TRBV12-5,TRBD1,CAVRDREIHTQYF,TGTGCCGTCCGGGACAGGGAAATCCATACGCAGTATTTT
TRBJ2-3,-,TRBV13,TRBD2,CASRSTSGPGTDTQYF,TGTGCCAGCAGGTCAACTAGCGGTCCCGGCACAGATACGCAGTATTTT
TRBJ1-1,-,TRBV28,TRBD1,CASSFDRDTEAFF,TGTGCCAGCAGTTTTGACAGGGACACTGAAGCTTTCTTT
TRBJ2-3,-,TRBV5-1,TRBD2,CASSSGLAGTDTQYF,TGCGCCAGCAGCTCCGGACTAGCGGGGACAGATACGCAGTATTTT
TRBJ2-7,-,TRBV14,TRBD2,CASSQRLAGGKIGEQYF,TGTGCCAGCAGCCAACGACTAGCGGGAGGAAAAATAGGCGAGCAGTACTTC
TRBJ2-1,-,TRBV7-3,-,CASSLSGSYNEQFF,TGTGCCAGCAGCTTGAGCGGCTCCTACAATGAGCAGTTCTTC
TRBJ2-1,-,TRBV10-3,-,CATRGGNDFSEQFF,TGTGCCACTCGGGGCGGGAACGACTTTTCTGAGCAGTTCTTC
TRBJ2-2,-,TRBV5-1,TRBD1,CASSFGTGASRSGELFF,TGCGCCAGCAGCTTCGGGACAGGGGCCTCCCGATCCGGGGAGCTGTTTTTT
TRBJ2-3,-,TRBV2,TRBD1,CASDRDRGADTQYF,TGTGCCAGCGACCGGGACAGGGGCGCAGATACGCAGTATTTT
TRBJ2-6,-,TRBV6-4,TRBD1,CASFGTGYSGANVLTF,TGTGCCAGCTTCGGGACAGGGTATTCTGGGGCCAACGTCCTGACTTTC
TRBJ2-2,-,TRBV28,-,CASSLKEGPGELFF,TGTGCCAGCAGTCTAAAGGAGGGGCCCGGGGAGCTGTTTTTT
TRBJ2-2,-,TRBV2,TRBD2,CASSPTSGSNTGELFF,TGTGCCAGCAGTCCTACTAGCGGTTCGAACACCGGGGAGCTGTTTTTT
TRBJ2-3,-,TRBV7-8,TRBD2,CASSLGGADTQYF,TGTGCCAGCAGCTTGGGGGGGGCAGATACGCAGTATTTT
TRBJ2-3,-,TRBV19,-,CASTTLADDTDTQYF,TGTGCCAGTACCACATTAGCGGATGACACAGATACGCAGTATTTT
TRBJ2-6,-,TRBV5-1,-,CASSFRQAPGSSGANVLTF,TGCGCCAGCAGCTTCCGACAGGCACCGGGCTCCTCTGGGGCCAACGTCCTGACTTTC
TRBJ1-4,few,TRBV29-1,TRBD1,CSVVDRGGEKLFF,TGCAGCGTCGTAGACAGGGGAGGGGAAAAACTGTTTTTT
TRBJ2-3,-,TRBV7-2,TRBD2,CASSLNANGRSGRRYF,TGTGCCAGCAGCTTAAACGCGAACGGGAGGTCCGGTCGTAGGTATTTT